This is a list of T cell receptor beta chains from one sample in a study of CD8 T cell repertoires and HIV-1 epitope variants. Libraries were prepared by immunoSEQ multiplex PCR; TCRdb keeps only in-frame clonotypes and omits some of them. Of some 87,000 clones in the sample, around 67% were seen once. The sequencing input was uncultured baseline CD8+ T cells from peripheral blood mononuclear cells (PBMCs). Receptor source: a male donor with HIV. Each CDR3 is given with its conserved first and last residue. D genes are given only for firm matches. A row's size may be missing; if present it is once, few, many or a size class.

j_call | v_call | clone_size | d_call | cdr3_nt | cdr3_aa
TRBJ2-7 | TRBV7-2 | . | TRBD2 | TGTGCCAGCAGCCCTACTAGCGGGGACACCTACGAGCAGTACTTC | CASSPTSGDTYEQYF
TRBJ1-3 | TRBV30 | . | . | TGTGCCGCGAGTACTGCCCGAGCCTCTGGAAACACCATATATTTT | CAASTARASGNTIYF
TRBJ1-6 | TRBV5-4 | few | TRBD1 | TGTGCCAGCAGACGGACAGGGGCAAATTCACCCCTCCACTTT | CASRRTGANSPLHF
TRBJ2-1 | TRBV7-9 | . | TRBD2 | TGTGCCAGCAGCCCCCCAGCGGGAGCCTACAATGAGCAGTTCTTC | CASSPPAGAYNEQFF
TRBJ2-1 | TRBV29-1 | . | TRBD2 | TGCAGCGTTGCGGACAGGTTCGAGGAAGCGCTAGCGGGATTGGATGAGCAGTTCTTC | CSVADRFEEALAGLDEQFF
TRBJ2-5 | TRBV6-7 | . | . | TGTGCCAGCAGTTATATATATCCCGAACGGGGGAGAGAGACCCAGTACTTC | CASSYIYPERGRETQYF
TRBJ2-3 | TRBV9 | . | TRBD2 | TGTGCCAGCAGCGTAGTAGGAGCGGGGGAAGTCACAGATACGCAGTATTTT | CASSVVGAGEVTDTQYF
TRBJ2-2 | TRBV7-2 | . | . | TGTGCCAGCAGCCTTCAGGACGGGGAGCTGTTTTTT | CASSLQDGELFF
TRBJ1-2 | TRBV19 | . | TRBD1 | TGTGCCAGTAGTATACGGGACAGAGTGGGTGGCTACACCTTC | CASSIRDRVGGYTF
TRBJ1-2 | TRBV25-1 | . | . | TGTGCCAGCAGTGAAGGTGGAGTTGGGGTACATGGGGGCTACACCTTC | CASSEGGVGVHGGYTF
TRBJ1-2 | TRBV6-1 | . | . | TGTGCCAGCAGTGGACTGGATCTTCTCGGGGGCTATGGCTACACCTTC | CASSGLDLLGGYGYTF
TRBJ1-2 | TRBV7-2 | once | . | TGTGCCAGCAGCTCCTGGGGGGCGTCGGATGGCTACACCTTC | CASSSWGASDGYTF
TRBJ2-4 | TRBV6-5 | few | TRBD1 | TGTGCCAGCAGTTACGCGGACAGGGTGGGGAACATTCAGTACTTC | CASSYADRVGNIQYF
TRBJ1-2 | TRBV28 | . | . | TGTGCCAGCACCCTTCCCGGGACGCTTGGCTACACCTTC | CASTLPGTLGYTF
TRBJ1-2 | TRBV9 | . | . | TGTGCCAGCAGCGCCACCCCAACAACTCACTATGGCTACACCTTC | CASSATPTTHYGYTF
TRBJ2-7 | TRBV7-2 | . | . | TGTGCCAGCAGCGCGTGGAGCTCCTACGAGCAGTACTTC | CASSAWSSYEQYF
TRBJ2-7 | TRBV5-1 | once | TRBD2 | TGCGCCAGCAGCGTCACTAGCGGGAATACCTACGAGCAGTACTTC | CASSVTSGNTYEQYF
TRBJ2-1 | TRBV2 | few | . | TGTGCCAGCAGTGACAGGGTGGACGGTGAGCAGTTCTTC | CASSDRVDGEQFF
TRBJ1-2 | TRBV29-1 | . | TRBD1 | TGCAGCGCACGGGACAGCGATGGCTACACCTTC | CSARDSDGYTF
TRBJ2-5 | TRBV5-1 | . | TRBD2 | TGCGCCAGCAGCTCCCGGGGGGACCAAGAGACCCAGTACTTC | CASSSRGDQETQYF
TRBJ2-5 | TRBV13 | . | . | TGTGCCAGCAGCTTAAGGGCAGTAGCGTCAGAGACCCAGTACTTC | CASSLRAVASETQYF
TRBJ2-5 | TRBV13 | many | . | TGTGCCAGCAGCTTAGGGGGGGGTGAGACCCAGTACTTC | CASSLGGGETQYF
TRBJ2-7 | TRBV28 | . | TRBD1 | TGTGCCAGCAGTTTACCCCCGGGACAGTCGAAGCAGTACTTC | CASSLPPGQSKQYF
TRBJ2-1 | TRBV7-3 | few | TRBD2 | TGTGCCAGCAGCTTGGCGGGGGGAACCTACAATGAGCAGTTCTTC | CASSLAGGTYNEQFF